A single T cell receptor (beta chain) is shown here with its context. TCRdb analysed the 5' RACE reads with MiXCR anew, one entry per CDR3 protein. Here the sample spans around 960,000 distinct CDR3 sequences, around an eighth being singletons. Germline assignment: CDR1 SGHRS and CDR2 YFSETQ. The CDR3 consists of 16 residues. The V and J ends lost 2 bases and 5 bases respectively, with 19 bases between them. These data are taken from a study of identical twins. Healthy Caucasians provided all donations. The sample was also reused in another study, on yellow fever vaccine responses in identical twins.

This chain connects TRBV5-1 to TRBJ2-5; D possibly uses TRBD1 or TRBD2 (5 bases each). Source material: PBMCs. This sequence originates from a woman younger than 30 in good health. As DNA, the CDR3 is TGCGCCAGCAGCTTTGCTCGGGACCCCTTACGTGAGACCCAGTACTTC. It is translated as CASSFARDPLRETQYF.